This T cell receptor (beta chain) was sequenced during a study of T cell responses to AZD1222 COVID-19 vaccine. Assay used: immunoSEQ multiplex PCR; TCRdb lists only in-frame clones, some missing. The sample yields 90,000 or so clones, just over 85% seen once. Regarding the study as a whole: A reported finding is that nearly half of spike-specific TCRs target unmutated variant regions. Repertoires were obtained solely post-peak T cell response. Breadth and depth of Spike-specific TCRs rose after two AZD1222 doses. There were mostly white British donors and more females than males, and clonal diversity was possibly underestimated.

With respect to this clone: What it recognizes is unknown.

The CDR3 is made up of 14 amino acids. CDR1 and CDR2 (germline): PRHDT, FYEKMQ (reference sequence). The ends were cut back, 0 bases at V and 1 base at J, with 7 bases in the middle. The source was peripheral blood, collected on day 0 of AZD1222 vaccination. The chain employs TRBV13 and TRBJ2-7; D is ambiguous. This TCR derives from an adult in good health. The CDR3 nucleotides are TGTGCCAGCAGCTTAGGTGGGATTTCCTACGAGCAGTACTTC. It yields the protein CASSLGGISYEQYF.